This record looks at one T cell receptor (beta chain) sequence and its context. Its antigen remains unknown. The entry originates in a study of blood T cells in healthy people across ages. General observations from the study: What prevented conclusive comparison of naive and antigen-experienced cells was that PBMCs were unsorted.

After removal of 6 bases from V and 1 base from J, the junction contained 11 bases not matched to a gene. This CDR3 spans 15 amino acids. CDR1 and CDR2 from the germline V gene are SQVTM and ANQGSEA. PCR was performed a second time for roughly 7 to 11 cycles using a sample-barcoded 5' primer and a J-beta primer mix. TCRdb fed the 5' RACE reads into MiXCR, producing one record per CDR3 protein. The data hold fewer than 900,000 distinct CDR3 sequences, with roughly 44% observed a single time. The sequenced sample consisted of blood. The chain is built from TRBV29-1 and TRBJ2-7, with TRBD1 matching 8 bases. The sequence derives from a woman aged 55-70 years in good health. The CDR3 bases are TGCAGCGTCGGAAGCAGGGGGCGCAAGTCCTACGAGCAGTACTTC. Its translation is CSVGSRGRKSYEQYF.